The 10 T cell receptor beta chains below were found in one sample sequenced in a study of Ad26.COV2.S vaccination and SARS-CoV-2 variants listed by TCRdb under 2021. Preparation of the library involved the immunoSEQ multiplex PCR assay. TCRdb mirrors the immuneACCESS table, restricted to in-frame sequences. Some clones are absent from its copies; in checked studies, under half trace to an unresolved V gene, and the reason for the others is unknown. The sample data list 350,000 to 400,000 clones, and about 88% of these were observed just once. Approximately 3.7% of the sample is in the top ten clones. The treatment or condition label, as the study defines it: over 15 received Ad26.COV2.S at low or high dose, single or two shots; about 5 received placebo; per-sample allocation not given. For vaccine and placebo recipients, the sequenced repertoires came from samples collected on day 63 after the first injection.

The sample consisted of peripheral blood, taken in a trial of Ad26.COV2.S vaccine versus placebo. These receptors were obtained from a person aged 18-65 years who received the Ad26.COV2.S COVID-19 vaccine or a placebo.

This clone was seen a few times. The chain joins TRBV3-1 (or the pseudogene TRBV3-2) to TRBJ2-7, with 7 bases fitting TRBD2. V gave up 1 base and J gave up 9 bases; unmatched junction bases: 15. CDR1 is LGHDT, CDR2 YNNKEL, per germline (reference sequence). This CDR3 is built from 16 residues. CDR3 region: CASSQGGGASGRPQYF. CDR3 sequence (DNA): TGTGCCAGCAGCCAAGGCGGGGGAGCTAGCGGCAGACCGCAGTACTTC.

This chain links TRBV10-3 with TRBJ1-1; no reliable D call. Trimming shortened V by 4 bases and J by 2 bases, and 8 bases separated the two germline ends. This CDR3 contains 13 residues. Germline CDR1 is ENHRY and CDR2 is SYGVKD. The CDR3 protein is CAISGPSNTEAFF. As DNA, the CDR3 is TGTGCCATCAGTGGTCCGAGCAACACTGAAGCTTTCTTT.

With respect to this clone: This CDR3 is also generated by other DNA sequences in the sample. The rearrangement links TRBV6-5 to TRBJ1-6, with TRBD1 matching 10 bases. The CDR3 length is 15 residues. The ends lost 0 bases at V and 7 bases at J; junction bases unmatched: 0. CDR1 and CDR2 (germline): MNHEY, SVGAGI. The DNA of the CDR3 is TGTGCCAGCAGTTACTCGGGACAGGGGAATTCACCCCTCCACTTT. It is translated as CASSYSGQGNSPLHF.

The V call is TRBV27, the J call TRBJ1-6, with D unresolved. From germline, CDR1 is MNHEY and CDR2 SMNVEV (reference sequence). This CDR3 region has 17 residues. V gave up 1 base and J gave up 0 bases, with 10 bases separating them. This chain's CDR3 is CASSLWASSSYNSPLHF. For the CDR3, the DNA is TGTGCCAGCAGTTTATGGGCCTCGAGCTCCTATAATTCACCCCTCCACTTT.

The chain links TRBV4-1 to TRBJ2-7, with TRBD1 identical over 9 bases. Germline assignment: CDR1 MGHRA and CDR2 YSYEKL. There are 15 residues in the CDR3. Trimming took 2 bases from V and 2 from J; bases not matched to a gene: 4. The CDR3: CASSQLRDRAYEQYF. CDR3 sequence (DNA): TGCGCCAGCAGCCAACTTCGGGACAGGGCCTACGAGCAGTACTTC.

CDR3 sequence: CATRAGTNTGELFF. CDR3 nucleotide sequence: TGTGCCACCCGAGCGGGGACGAACACCGGGGAGCTGTTTTTT. V is TRBV24-1 and J is TRBJ2-2; 7 bases are shared with TRBD2. The CDR3 runs to 14 residues. The ends lost 9 bases at V and 0 bases at J; junction bases unmatched: 3. In germline, CDR1 is KGHDR, CDR2 SFDVKD.

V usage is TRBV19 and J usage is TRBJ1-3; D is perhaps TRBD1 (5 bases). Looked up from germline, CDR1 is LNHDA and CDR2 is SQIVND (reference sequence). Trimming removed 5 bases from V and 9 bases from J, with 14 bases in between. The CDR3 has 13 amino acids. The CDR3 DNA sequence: TGTGCCAGTAGTGGGGCGGGTACATCCACCATATATTTT. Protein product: CASSGAGTSTIYF.

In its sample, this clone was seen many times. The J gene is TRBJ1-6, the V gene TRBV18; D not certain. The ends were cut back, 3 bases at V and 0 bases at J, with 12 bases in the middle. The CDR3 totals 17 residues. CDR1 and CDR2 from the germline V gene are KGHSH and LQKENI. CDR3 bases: TGTGCCAGCTCACCCGCATCTTTCGGCTCCTATAATTCACCCCTCCACTTT. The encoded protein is CASSPASFGSYNSPLHF.

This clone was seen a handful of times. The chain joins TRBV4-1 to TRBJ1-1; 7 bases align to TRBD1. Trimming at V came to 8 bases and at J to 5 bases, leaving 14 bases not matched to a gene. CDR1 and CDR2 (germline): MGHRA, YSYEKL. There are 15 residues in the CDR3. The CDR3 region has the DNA TGCGCCAGCCGATACTCTGGACAGGTCGGGACTGAAGCTTTCTTT. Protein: CASRYSGQVGTEAFF.

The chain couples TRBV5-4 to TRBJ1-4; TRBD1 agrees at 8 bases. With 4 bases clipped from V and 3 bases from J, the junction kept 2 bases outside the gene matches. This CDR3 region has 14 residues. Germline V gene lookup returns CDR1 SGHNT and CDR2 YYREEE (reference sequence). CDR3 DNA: TGTGCCAGCAGCGCGGGACAGGCTAATGAAAAACTGTTTTTT. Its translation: CASSAGQANEKLFF.